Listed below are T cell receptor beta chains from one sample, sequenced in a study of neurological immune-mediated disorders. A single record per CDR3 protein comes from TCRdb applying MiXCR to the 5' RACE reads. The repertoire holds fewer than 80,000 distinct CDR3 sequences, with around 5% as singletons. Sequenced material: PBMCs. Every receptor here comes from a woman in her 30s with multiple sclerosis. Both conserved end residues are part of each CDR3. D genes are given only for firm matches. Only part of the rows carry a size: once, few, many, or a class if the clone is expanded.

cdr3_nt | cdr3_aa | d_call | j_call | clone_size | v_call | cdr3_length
TGCAGCGCCGTAGATGGGTTTCGGAACACTGAAGCTTTCTTT | CSAVDGFRNTEAFF | NA | TRBJ1-1 | many | TRBV29-1 | 14
TGCGCCAGCAGCCTACTAGCGGGGGGCCGTACAGATACGCAGTATTTT | CASSLLAGGRTDTQYF | TRBD2 | TRBJ2-3 | NA | TRBV5-1 | 16
TGTGCCAGCAGCTTACAAAATAATTCACCCCTCAACTTT | CASSLQNNSPLNF | NA | TRBJ1-6 | many | TRBV7-2 | 13
TGTGCCAGCAGTTCCCCGACAGGAATCACAGATACGCAGTATTTT | CASSSPTGITDTQYF | NA | TRBJ2-3 | NA | TRBV12-3/TRBV12-4 | 15
TGCGCCAGCAGCATAACAGGACAAGAGACCCAGTACTTC | CASSITGQETQYF | NA | TRBJ2-5 | few | TRBV5-1 | 13
TGTGCCAGCAGTAAGACAGGGATGACTCAGCCCCAGCATTTT | CASSKTGMTQPQHF | TRBD1 | TRBJ1-5 | few | TRBV12-3/TRBV12-4 | 14
TGTGCCCCGAGAATTTATCAGCCCCAGCATTTT | CAPRIYQPQHF | NA | TRBJ1-5 | many | TRBV7-3 | 11
TGTGCCAGCAGTTCGACAGGGTTCTTCGAGCAGTACTTC | CASSSTGFFEQYF | TRBD1 | TRBJ2-7 | many | TRBV6-5 | 13
TGTGCCAGCAGTTACCTTACTAGCGGGGGGCTCGGTGAGCAGTTCTTC | CASSYLTSGGLGEQFF | TRBD2 | TRBJ2-1 | few | TRBV6-5 | 16
TGTGCCAGCAGCCCCTTAGACAGGGAGAACACTGAAGCTTTCTTT | CASSPLDRENTEAFF | TRBD1 | TRBJ1-1 | few | TRBV3-1 | 15
TGCAGCGCCGGACAGGGCCGGGTGGGTGAGCAGTTCTTC | CSAGQGRVGEQFF | TRBD1 | TRBJ2-1 | many | TRBV29-1 | 13
TGCGCCAGCAGCTTTTTAATGGATGCGAACACCGGGGAGCTGTTTTTT | CASSFLMDANTGELFF | NA | TRBJ2-2 | many | TRBV5-1 | 16
TGTGCCAGCAGCCAAGATCGGTACGGAACCGCGAACACTGAAGCTTTCTTT | CASSQDRYGTANTEAFF | NA | TRBJ1-1 | many | TRBV3-1 | 17
TGCAGTGCTAGAGATGGGCGGATGAACACTGAAGCTTTCTTT | CSARDGRMNTEAFF | NA | TRBJ1-1 | NA | TRBV20-1 | 14
TGCGCCAGCAGCTTGGTAGTGGGGGACAAAGAGACCCAGTACTTC | CASSLVVGDKETQYF | NA | TRBJ2-5 | many | TRBV5-1 | 15
TGCAGTGCTCGACAGAACTATGGCTACACCTTC | CSARQNYGYTF | NA | TRBJ1-2 | NA | TRBV20-1 | 11
TGCGCCAGCAGCTCCAACCCTGCCGGGGGGGTTTACAATGAGCAGTTCTTC | CASSSNPAGGVYNEQFF | TRBD2 | TRBJ2-1 | few | TRBV5-1 | 17
TGTGCCAGCAGCCAAGTTCTCGGGCAGGGGTATGAAGAGAAGACTGTGACCCAGTACTTC | CASSQVLGQGYEEKTVTQYF | NA | TRBJ2-5 | many | TRBV14 | 20
TGCGCCAGCAGCTTGGGATACAGGGAAAGCTCTGGAAACACCATATATTTT | CASSLGYRESSGNTIYF | NA | TRBJ1-3 | many | TRBV5-1 | 17
TGCAGTAGATCCAGGACAGGTCGCAATCAGCCCCAGAATTTT | CSRSRTGRNQPQNF | TRBD1 | TRBJ1-5 | many | TRBV20-1 | 14
TGCAGTGCCCCGGGTTGGGGGCAATTAAGCACAGATACGCAGTATTTT | CSAPGWGQLSTDTQYF | NA | TRBJ2-3 | many | TRBV20-1 | 16
TGTGCCAGCAGCTCCCCCCGAGGGCAGATCTATAATTCACCCCTCCACTTT | CASSSPRGQIYNSPLHF | NA | TRBJ1-6 | NA | TRBV7-2 | 17
TGTGCCAGCAGCATAGCTAGCAGGGGCCCAAGCAATCAGCCCCAGCATTTT | CASSIASRGPSNQPQHF | NA | TRBJ1-5 | few | TRBV7-8 | 17
TGTGCCAGCAGCGGGTCCCTCAGGGGGGGAAGAGATACGCAGTATTTT | CASSGSLRGGRDTQYF | NA | TRBJ2-3 | many | TRBV28 | 16
TGTGCCAGCAGGGCCACACCGGGGGGAGCCACTGAAGCTTTCTTT | CASRATPGGATEAFF | NA | TRBJ1-1 | many | TRBV6-1 | 15
TGTGCCATCAGTGAGGGCAGCAGGACAGGGGCCACTGAAGCTTTCTTT | CAISEGSRTGATEAFF | TRBD1 | TRBJ1-1 | many | TRBV10-3 | 16
TGCGCCAGCAGCTTATCGGGGGGGCGAACCAAAAACATTCAGTACTTC | CASSLSGGRTKNIQYF | TRBD2 | TRBJ2-4 | medium-sized | TRBV5-1 | 16
TGTGCCAGCAGCGCCGAACGGACTAGCGGCACAGATACGCAGTATTTT | CASSAERTSGTDTQYF | TRBD2 | TRBJ2-3 | many | TRBV9 | 16
TGTGCCAGCAGCTTAGTCAGGTCGACAGGGCTTTCTGGCTACACCTTC | CASSLVRSTGLSGYTF | TRBD1 | TRBJ1-2 | few | TRBV7-2 | 16
TGTGCCACCAGTGAGGGACAGTTCTATGGCTACACCTTC | CATSEGQFYGYTF | TRBD1 | TRBJ1-2 | few | TRBV24-1 | 13
TGTGCCAGCAGCTTCAGGACAGCTTCCTACAATGAGCAGTTCTTC | CASSFRTASYNEQFF | NA | TRBJ2-1 | few | TRBV7-9 | 15
TGCAGCGCAAAGCGACAGCAAACGGTGAATGAGCAGTTCTTC | CSAKRQQTVNEQFF | NA | TRBJ2-1 | many | TRBV29-1 | 14
TGTGCCAGCAGCCAAGGGACAGCCCCCACAGATACGCAGTATTTT | CASSQGTAPTDTQYF | NA | TRBJ2-3 | many | TRBV3-1 | 15
TGTGCCAGCTCACCAATAGAGACAGGGAGTCAGCCCCAGCATTTT | CASSPIETGSQPQHF | TRBD1 | TRBJ1-5 | NA | TRBV18 | 15
TGTGCCAGCAGCCAAGGCCCAGTCCAGTTCTTC | CASSQGPVQFF | NA | TRBJ2-1 | many | TRBV3-1 | 11
TGCGCCAGCAGCTTGGGCGGGGGGCAAGAGACCCAGTACTTC | CASSLGGGQETQYF | TRBD2 | TRBJ2-5 | many | TRBV5-1 | 14
TGCAGTGCAAGGGGGTTAACATACCACGGCGGAAAACTGTTTTTT | CSARGLTYHGGKLFF | NA | TRBJ1-4 | many | TRBV20-1 | 15
TGTGCCAGCAGTGAGGCGGCAAGCCTTCAGCCCCAGAATTTT | CASSEAASLQPQNF | NA | TRBJ1-5 | many | TRBV25-1 | 14